This is a list of T cell receptor beta chains from one sample in a study of beta chain features in type 1 diabetes. Measured with immunoSEQ multiplex PCR; TCRdb has only the in-frame clones, and not every one. The table has approximately 150,000 clones, 9% to 10% seen once. Sequenced sample: central memory CD4+ T cells from blood. These receptors all come from a woman aged 40 to 55 in good health. CDR3s include the opening cysteine and the closing phenylalanine or tryptophan. The D gene is left open where the match is weak. For some rows the clone size is stated as once, few or many, or as a class when expanded; others skip it.

DNA,CDR3,J,size,D,V
TGTGCCAGCAGCTCTCCGAGCGGGGGGGCCATTAGAGAGCAGTACTTC,CASSSPSGGAIREQYF,TRBJ2-7,few,TRBD2,TRBV7-2
TGTGCCAGCAGCTGGACAGGGTACGGCACAGATACGCAGTATTTT,CASSWTGYGTDTQYF,TRBJ2-3,few,TRBD1,TRBV11-2
TGTGCCAGCAGCCCCGGGACAGGCAATCAGCCCCAGCATTTT,CASSPGTGNQPQHF,TRBJ1-5,-,TRBD1,TRBV7-2
TGTGCCAGCAGCCCACTGGAGGGCTATAGCAATCAGCCCCAGCATTTT,CASSPLEGYSNQPQHF,TRBJ1-5,few,-,TRBV7-6
TGTGCCAGCAGTGAAGGGGGACAGGGTGGAGAAAAACTGTTTTTT,CASSEGGQGGEKLFF,TRBJ1-4,-,TRBD1,TRBV2
TGTGCCAGCAGTCCTGTAGGGGCCCAAGAGACCCAGTACTTC,CASSPVGAQETQYF,TRBJ2-5,-,-,TRBV6-5
TGTGCCAGCAGTTTCGGACAGGAAGATTATGGCTACACCTTC,CASSFGQEDYGYTF,TRBJ1-2,-,TRBD1,TRBV27
TGTGCCATCAGTGAACGAGGCGACAATGAGCAGTTCTTC,CAISERGDNEQFF,TRBJ2-1,few,-,TRBV10-3
TGTGCCAGTACACAGAGCTCTGGGGCCAACGTCCTGACTTTC,CASTQSSGANVLTF,TRBJ2-6,-,-,TRBV19
TGCGCCAGCAATGGACAGGGAATAGATACGCAGTATTTT,CASNGQGIDTQYF,TRBJ2-3,-,TRBD1,TRBV10-1
TGTGCCAGCAGCGCAAAGCAACAGGGGGCAGAGACCCAGTACTTC,CASSAKQQGAETQYF,TRBJ2-5,many,TRBD1,TRBV9
TGTGCCAGCAGGGGGCAGCGGGGGGGACCAGATACGCAGTATTTT,CASRGQRGGPDTQYF,TRBJ2-3,few,TRBD2,TRBV2